This T cell receptor beta chain was documented in a study of blood T cell repertoires in COVID-19. About the research overall: Acute and convalescent COVID-19 samples came from the United States, Italy and Spain.

V was pared by 3 bases and J by 4 bases, with 5 bases of the junction left unmatched. This CDR3 is built from 14 residues. Per germline, CDR1 PRHDT and CDR2 FYEKMQ (reference sequence). In the study's own analysis: The authors estimated nucleated cell counts from reference gene primer amplification. Produced via immunoSEQ multiplex PCR; TCRdb's table is partial and in-frame only. That table is the source of V, J and clone size, and D and trimming were worked out from the DNA. The data hold tens of thousands of clones, with about nine tenths observed a single time. The sequence was collected from a man aged 50-60 years with active COVID-19. The sequencing sample was made of peripheral blood. V gene TRBV13 combines with J gene TRBJ2-5; 7 bases line up with TRBD1. The CDR3 region is CASSFLTGTETQYF. Written as DNA, the CDR3 is TGTGCCAGCAGCTTCTTGACAGGGACAGAGACCCAGTACTTC.